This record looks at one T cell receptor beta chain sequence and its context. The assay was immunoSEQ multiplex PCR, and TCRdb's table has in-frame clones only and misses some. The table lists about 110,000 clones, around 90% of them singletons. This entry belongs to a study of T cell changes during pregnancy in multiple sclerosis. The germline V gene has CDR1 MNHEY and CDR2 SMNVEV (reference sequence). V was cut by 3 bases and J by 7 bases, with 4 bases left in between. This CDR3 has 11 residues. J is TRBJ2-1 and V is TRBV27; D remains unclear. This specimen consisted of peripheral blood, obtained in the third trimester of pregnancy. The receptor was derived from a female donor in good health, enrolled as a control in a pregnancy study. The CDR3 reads CASSFRNEQFF. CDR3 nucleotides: TGTGCCAGCAGTTTCCGGAATGAGCAGTTCTTC.